The clone carrying this T cell receptor beta chain was counted at least ten times. What it binds is not known. The data are from a study of CD8 T cells in ankylosing spondylitis. Researchers built TCR beta libraries using quantitative 5'-RACE with molecular barcodes. TCRdb passed the 5' RACE reads through MiXCR, listing each CDR3 protein once. The table shows 700,000 to 1,000,000 distinct CDR3 sequences, with about 10% occurring only once. Between the trimmed V and J ends, which lost 3 bases and 5 bases, there was a span of 11 bases. CDR3 length: 13 residues. CDR1 is DFQATT and CDR2 is SNEGSKA in the germline V gene (reference sequence). Study-level findings and limits: Disease-associated clones were reportedly significantly overrepresented in matched ankylosing spondylitis synovial fluid. Seemingly characteristic of ankylosing spondylitis blood was a TCR beta motif consisting of 7 or 8 highly homologous variants.

Sample: blood, either unsorted or a sorted T cell fraction (not recorded which). The rearrangement uses TRBV20-1 and TRBJ1-5, with D unclear. This TCR was recovered from a male donor with ankylosing spondylitis. The CDR3 DNA is TGCAGTGCTAGTAGCGACCGATATCAGCCCCAGCATTTT. Its translation is CSASSDRYQPQHF.